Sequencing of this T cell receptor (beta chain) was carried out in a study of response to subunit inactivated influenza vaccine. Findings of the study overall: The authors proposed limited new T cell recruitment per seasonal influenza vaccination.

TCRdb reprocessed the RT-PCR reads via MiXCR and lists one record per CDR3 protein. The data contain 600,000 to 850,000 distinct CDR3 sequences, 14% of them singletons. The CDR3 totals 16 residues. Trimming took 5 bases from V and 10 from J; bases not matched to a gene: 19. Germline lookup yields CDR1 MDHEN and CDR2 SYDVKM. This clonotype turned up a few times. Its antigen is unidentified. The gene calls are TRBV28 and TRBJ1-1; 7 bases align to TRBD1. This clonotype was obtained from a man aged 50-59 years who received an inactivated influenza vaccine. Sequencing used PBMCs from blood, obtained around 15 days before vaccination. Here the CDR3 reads CASSPRTGGGIMGAFF. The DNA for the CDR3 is TGTGCCAGCAGTCCCCGGACAGGCGGGGGAATAATGGGAGCTTTCTTT. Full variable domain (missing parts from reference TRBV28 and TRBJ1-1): DVKVTQSSRYLVKRTGEKVFLECVQDMDHENMFWYRQDPGLGLRLIYFSYDVKMKEKGDIPEGYSVSREKKERFSLILESASTNQTSMYLCASSPRTGGGIMGAFFGQGTRLTVV.